The rows below give T cell receptor beta chains drawn from one sample of a study of T-cell reconstitution after alpha-beta-depleted transplantation in children. TCRdb re-analysed the PCR reads in MiXCR, keeping a single row per CDR3 protein. Altogether 200,000 to 250,000 distinct CDR3 sequences are present, roughly 10% being singletons, with the ten largest covering 5% to 7%. The sample consisted of PBMCs from the stem cell graft donor, taken from the stem cell graft. The origin of the receptors is a human donor who donated a stem cell graft to a child with acute lymphoblastic leukemia. Each CDR3 is given with its conserved first and last residue. The order of the fields is clone size, J gene, V gene, D gene, CDR3 DNA, CDR3 protein. D genes are given only for firm matches. Part of the rows lack a size; the others show once, few, many or a class for expanded clones.

many	TRBJ2-5	TRBV3-1	NA	TGTGCCAGCAGCCTACGTCTTCACGGGAAGACCCAGTACTTC	CASSLRLHGKTQYF
many	TRBJ2-7	TRBV20-1	TRBD2	TGCAGTGCTAGGATAGCGGGGGGTCACGAGCAGTACTTC	CSARIAGGHEQYF
many	TRBJ2-7	TRBV15	NA	TGTGCCACCAGCAGAGAGGCAGGGCCAACCTACGAGCAGTACTTC	CATSREAGPTYEQYF
NA	TRBJ2-5	TRBV15	NA	TGTGCCACCAGCAGAGATTTCTCCCGCGCCCGAGGGACCCAGTACTTC	CATSRDFSRARGTQYF
few	TRBJ2-7	TRBV7-2	NA	TGTGCCAGCAGCTTAGACACCCCCTACGAGCAGTACTTC	CASSLDTPYEQYF
many	TRBJ2-1	TRBV11-3	NA	TGTGCCAGCAGCTTTTCCCCCAATTACAATGAGCAGTTCTTC	CASSFSPNYNEQFF
few	TRBJ1-4	TRBV21-1	NA	TGTGCCAGACCGACAGGGGGCGAAAAACTGTTTTTT	CARPTGGEKLFF
many	TRBJ2-3	TRBV27	TRBD2	TGTGCCAGCAGTAGAGCGGGGGCCGCGCCAGATACGCAGTATTTT	CASSRAGAAPDTQYF
few	TRBJ1-1	TRBV29-1	TRBD1	TGCAGCGTGGGGACAGGGGGAAGCACTGAAGCTTTCTTT	CSVGTGGSTEAFF
many	TRBJ2-3	TRBV20-1	TRBD2	TGCAGTGCTCTAAGGAATCCGACTAGCGGGGGGACAGATACGCAGTATTTT	CSALRNPTSGGTDTQYF
many	TRBJ1-5	TRBV12-3/TRBV12-4	NA	TGTGCCAGCAGTACCGGGGGAGCCGGCTCCCAGCATTTT	CASSTGGAGSQHF
few	TRBJ2-1	TRBV5-1	NA	TGCGCCAGCAGCTGGGCCGCCCGGTCCGATGAGCAGTTCTTC	CASSWAARSDEQFF
many	TRBJ2-7	TRBV27	TRBD1	TGTGCCAGCAGTTTATCAGACAGGGGGCTCGAGCAGTACTTC	CASSLSDRGLEQYF
few	TRBJ2-7	TRBV12-3/TRBV12-4	NA	TGTGCCAGCATGCTTACAGGGACCTCCTACGAGCAGTACTTC	CASMLTGTSYEQYF
many	TRBJ2-3	TRBV15	TRBD2	TGTGCCACCAGCAGAGTACTAGCGGGGGATACGCAGTATTTT	CATSRVLAGDTQYF
NA	TRBJ2-7	TRBV19	TRBD1	TGTGCCAGTAGTCGACAGGGGTTGGTATTACGCGAGCAGTACTTC	CASSRQGLVLREQYF
many	TRBJ2-7	TRBV3-1	NA	TGTGCCAGCAGCCAGATGGCAACGGTGTCCTACGAGCAGTACTTC	CASSQMATVSYEQYF
NA	TRBJ2-7	TRBV6-5	NA	TGTGCCAGCAGTTACTCGCATCCGGGGTCGAGCTCCTACGAGCAGTACTTC	CASSYSHPGSSSYEQYF
few	TRBJ1-4	TRBV4-2	NA	TGTGCCAGCAGCCAAGGTTTACAGGGTGAGGAAAAACTGTTTTTT	CASSQGLQGEEKLFF
many	TRBJ2-5	TRBV27	TRBD1	TGTGCCAGCAGTTCGGACAGGGGGGGGACCCAGTACTTC	CASSSDRGGTQYF
few	TRBJ1-5	TRBV13	TRBD1	TGTGCCAGCAGCTTAGGCAGGGGGCCTAGCAATCAGCCCCAGCATTTT	CASSLGRGPSNQPQHF
many	TRBJ1-1	TRBV29-1	NA	TGCAGCGTTGAACAGGCTTCTGAAGCTTTCTTT	CSVEQASEAFF
NA	TRBJ1-2	TRBV3-1	NA	TGTGCCAGCAGCCAAGAAGTCTCCGGGACCGAGTTCCTCTATGGCTACACCTTC	CASSQEVSGTEFLYGYTF
few	TRBJ2-7	TRBV5-5	TRBD1	TGTGCCAGCAGCAACCGGGACAGAACCTACGAGCAGTACTTC	CASSNRDRTYEQYF
few	TRBJ2-7	TRBV11-2	NA	TGTGCCAGCGGGCGGGGAGGAATTAACTCCTACGAGCAGTACTTC	CASGRGGINSYEQYF
few	TRBJ2-5	TRBV5-6	NA	TGTGCCAGCAGCTTGGGGCGCCAAGAGACCCAGTACTTC	CASSLGRQETQYF
NA	TRBJ2-2	TRBV11-2	NA	TGTGCCAGCAGCTCGGGGATCGGGGAGCTGTTTTTT	CASSSGIGELFF
few	TRBJ2-5	TRBV7-7	NA	TGTGCCAGCAGCTTACAGGGGTGGGGAGAGACCCAGTACTTC	CASSLQGWGETQYF
few	TRBJ1-2	TRBV27	NA	TGTGCCAGTACACGGAAATATGGCTACACCTTC	CASTRKYGYTF
NA	TRBJ2-3	TRBV12-3/TRBV12-4	TRBD2	TGTGCCAGCAGCCGGCTAGCGGGGGTCTCAGATACGCAGTATTTT	CASSRLAGVSDTQYF
NA	TRBJ2-5	TRBV6-5	NA	TGTGCCAGCAGTTCCGTACCGGGAGCCCAAGAGACCCAGTACTTC	CASSSVPGAQETQYF
NA	TRBJ1-1	TRBV12-3/TRBV12-4	NA	TGTGCCAGCAGTTTTAGCGGGGAAGAGGGCACTGAAGCTTTCTTT	CASSFSGEEGTEAFF
many	TRBJ2-5	TRBV11-2	NA	TGTGCCAGCAGCTTAGGGGTACAAGAGACCCAGTACTTC	CASSLGVQETQYF
NA	TRBJ1-2	TRBV5-1	TRBD1	TGCGCCAGCAGCTCAGGACAGGCTTCCTATGGCTACACCTTC	CASSSGQASYGYTF
many	TRBJ2-7	TRBV7-6	NA	TGTGCCAGCAGCTTAGAGGCAGGGCCGGAGTACTTC	CASSLEAGPEYF
few	TRBJ1-5	TRBV12-3/TRBV12-4	NA	TGTGCCAGCACCTTGAGTTTTGAAGATCAGCCCCAGCATTTT	CASTLSFEDQPQHF
many	TRBJ1-1	TRBV30	NA	TGTGCCTGGAGGATCCGCAACAAGAACACTGAAGCTTTCTTT	CAWRIRNKNTEAFF
many	TRBJ2-2	TRBV5-5	NA	TGTGCCAGCAGCTTTGGCGGGAACACCGGGGAGCTGTTTTTT	CASSFGGNTGELFF
few	TRBJ2-7	TRBV10-1	TRBD2	TGCGCCAGCAGTAAACTAGCGGGGGAGACCTACGAGCAGTACTTC	CASSKLAGETYEQYF
many	TRBJ1-4	TRBV20-1	TRBD1	TGCAGTGCGTGGGACAGCTATAATGAAAAACTGTTTTTT	CSAWDSYNEKLFF
NA	TRBJ1-6	TRBV9	TRBD1	TGTGCCAGCAGAGGACAGGGAAGGAGGAATTCACCCCTCCACTTT	CASRGQGRRNSPLHF
few	TRBJ1-1	TRBV4-3	NA	TGCGCCAGCAGCCAAGAGCACAGGGTGAAGAACACTGAAGCTTTCTTT	CASSQEHRVKNTEAFF
few	TRBJ1-2	TRBV10-1	NA	TGCGCCAGCAGTGAGTCGGTGGTCGCGGGCTACACCTTC	CASSESVVAGYTF
NA	TRBJ1-5	TRBV7-6	TRBD1	TGTGCCAGCAGCGCGGGACAGCTTAATCAGCCCCAGCATTTT	CASSAGQLNQPQHF
NA	TRBJ1-5	TRBV27	NA	TGTGCCAGCAGTTTAGATCAGGGTTTAGGTCAGCCCCAGCATTTT	CASSLDQGLGQPQHF
many	TRBJ2-7	TRBV7-6	NA	TGTGCCAGCAGCTTGGAGAGGTACGAGCAGTACTTC	CASSLERYEQYF
few	TRBJ2-2	TRBV5-1	TRBD2	TGCGCCAGCAGACTCGGACTAGCGGGGAACACCGGGGAGCTGTTTTTT	CASRLGLAGNTGELFF
many	TRBJ1-1	TRBV6-5	NA	TGTGCCAGCAGTTACTCTTGGCAGGGGAACACTGAAGCTTTCTTT	CASSYSWQGNTEAFF
few	TRBJ2-5	TRBV5-4	TRBD2	TGTGCCAGCAGCCCACCCGGGACTAGAGAGACCCAGTACTTC	CASSPPGTRETQYF
few	TRBJ1-2	TRBV29-1	TRBD1	TGCAGCGTTTCGGGACAGATCGACTATGGCTACACCTTC	CSVSGQIDYGYTF
NA	TRBJ2-1	TRBV4-1	TRBD2	TGCGCCAGCAGACCCGAGGGTAGCGGGGGGGCGAATGAGCAGTTCTTC	CASRPEGSGGANEQFF
NA	TRBJ2-1	TRBV7-2	NA	TGTGCCAGCAGCCCGCCGCCAGGGGTGAACGCTGAGCAGTTCTTC	CASSPPPGVNAEQFF
many	TRBJ2-2	TRBV12-3/TRBV12-4	NA	TGTGCCGTCCGGGGGTGGGGTGCGAACACCGGGGAGCTGTTTTTT	CAVRGWGANTGELFF
NA	TRBJ2-4	TRBV5-1	TRBD1	TGCGCCAGCAGCAACCGGGACAGGGGCCCCAAAAACATTCAGTACTTC	CASSNRDRGPKNIQYF
NA	TRBJ2-7	TRBV7-6	NA	TGTGCCAGCAGCTTGCAACACAGCTCCTACGAGCAGTACTTC	CASSLQHSSYEQYF
NA	TRBJ1-5	TRBV5-1	NA	TGCGCCAGCAGCTTGGTTGGAGGTCCCGATCAGCCCCAGCATTTT	CASSLVGGPDQPQHF
NA	TRBJ1-5	TRBV27	NA	TGTGCCAGCAGTTTCACGGGCGGGTCGCGATTTCAGCCCCAGCATTTT	CASSFTGGSRFQPQHF
many	TRBJ1-1	TRBV5-1	NA	TGCGCCAGCAGCTTGGTTGGAGGTAACACTGAAGCTTTCTTT	CASSLVGGNTEAFF
few	TRBJ2-5	TRBV7-9	TRBD1	TGTGCCAGCAGCCCCGAGGGGGCCGGTCAAGAGACCCAGTACTTC	CASSPEGAGQETQYF
NA	TRBJ1-5	TRBV27	NA	TGTGCCAGCAGACGACTCCCGGGACACAGCAATCAGCCCCAGCATTTT	CASRRLPGHSNQPQHF